This TCR beta chain is from a study of blood T cell repertoires in COVID-19 (dated by TCRdb to the early 2020s). The study in broad terms: The collaborator samples originated in the United States, Italy and Spain and spanned the acute and convalescent phases of COVID-19. The material from the prospective study consisted of cDNA or gDNA derived from T cells, B-cell-depleted T cells, or PBMCs. Deeply sampled blood TCRbeta repertoires from subjects exposed to, actively infected with, or recovered from COVID-19 were included in the dataset. The repertoires were released in a freely available public database meant as a resource for research on the immune response to SARS-CoV-2. The samples were drawn from two sources: the first 160 participants of the ongoing ImmuneRACE study, and 1,000 to 1,500 subjects contributed by 6 global collaborators. The sample metadata nearly always contained a de-identified subject ID, COVID-19 status, age in years and sex. HLA class I and class II types, where available, came from metadata supplied by the sample provider rather than from assay-based typing. General findings and caveats noted by the study authors: How much clinical and demographic metadata was included differed by source and by participant, and the metadata was provided uncurated.

Deletion took 0 bases off V and 4 bases off J, with a span of 12 bases between the germline ends. The CDR3, cysteine through phenylalanine, is 15 amino acids long. CDR3 DNA only is kept here, 45 bases in frame from base 1. In the germline V gene (reference sequence), CDR1 corresponds to SEHNR and CDR2 to FQNEAQ. This clone was seen a single time. The antigen it binds to is not known. Qualities for individual bases were not recorded, and no much larger clone is one base off. The immunoSEQ Assay, a bias-controlled multiplex PCR, was used to amplify TCRbeta CDR3 regions from genomic DNA. On the study's bioinformatics: Nucleated cell counts per sample were estimated from amplification of reference gene primers within the assay. Sequence reads were collapsed and filtered to measure the absolute abundance of every unique TCRbeta CDR3 rearrangement. For each sample, productive Simpson clonality was calculated as the square root of Simpson's diversity index across productive rearrangements. TCRdb took this table from immuneACCESS and kept in-frame rearrangements with V and J called. Such tables lack part of the clones; where checked against another copy, unresolved V genes explain under half of the gap, and the rest is unexplained. The V and J calls and clone size were taken over from that table, and D and trimming were inferred from the DNA. The sample has 65,000 to 90,000 clones on record, about 87% of them singletons. The ten most abundant clones make up about 7% of the sample.

Each collaborating institution followed its own protocols to collect whole blood in K2EDTA tubes. For TCRbeta analysis, collaborators shipped samples as frozen whole blood, isolated PBMCs, or DNA extracted from either of those sample types. The material sequenced was peripheral blood. The receptor's source is a woman of 80 years or more with acute or convalescent COVID-19. Here the chain combines TRBV7-9 and TRBJ1-2; a tentative D match to TRBD1 spans 6 bases. The DNA sequence is given as TGTGCCAGCAGCTTAGCCGGTACAGGGTCCTATGGCTACACCTTC. Translated, this gives CASSLAGTGSYGYTF.